This TCR beta chain derives from a study of cytomegalovirus exposure and HLA in healthy donors. Regarding the study as a whole: There were reportedly fewer N-insertions in an Asian-associated ancestry cluster than the approximately 700-donor mean, in a later analysis.

Remarks on this clone: The antigen is not known.

Germline V lookup: CDR1 SGHDN, CDR2 FVKESK. V was shortened by 1 base and J by 8 bases, with 8 bases between the two germline ends. The CDR3 contains 12 residues. The primer mix had 60 Vbeta and 13 Jbeta primers. Sequenced by immunoSEQ multiplex PCR; TCRdb stores in-frame clones only, minus some. The table lists 160,000 or so clones, over 60% of them singletons, with around 5.4% in the top ten. The TCR comes from a man aged 35-49 years in good health and CMV-seronegative. Sequencing was carried out using PBMCs. The chain has TRBV14 and TRBJ1-2; maybe TRBD1 (6 bases). The CDR3 DNA is TGTGCCAGCAGCCAAGGACAGGCAGGCTACACCTTC. Protein: CASSQGQAGYTF.